The entry below gives a single T cell receptor beta chain sequence along with its context. The antigen remains undetermined. Measured with immunoSEQ multiplex PCR; TCRdb has only the in-frame clones, and not every one. The data contain about 350,000 clones, 86% of them singletons. Documented treatment: roughly 18 received Ad26.COV2.S at low or high dose, single or two shots; several received placebo; per-sample allocation not given. Samples came from day 63 after the first vaccine or placebo injection. The vaccine delivered Wuhan-strain SARS-CoV-2 spike through an Ad26 vector. This entry is derived from a study of Ad26.COV2.S vaccination and SARS-CoV-2 variants. Study-wide results and limits: Breadth measured for non-spike TCRs was similar across vaccine and placebo recipients. There was a possibility that the TCR breadth and depth analyses underestimated total T cell responses. Those who received the vaccine showed greater spike-specific TCR breadth than those given placebo.

The CDR3 runs to 16 residues. CDR1 and CDR2 from the germline V gene are SGHAT and FQNNGV. Deletions cut 4 bases from V and 7 bases from J, with 20 bases between. The input for sequencing was peripheral blood, taken in a trial of Ad26.COV2.S vaccine versus placebo. This clonotype was sampled from a person aged 18-60 years who received the Ad26.COV2.S COVID-19 vaccine or a placebo. J is TRBJ2-1 and V is TRBV11-2; the D is unclear. The CDR3 nucleotides are TGTGCCAGCAGCTCTTGGGTGGTTAGCTTTGTTAATGAGCAGTTCTTC. Residues: CASSSWVVSFVNEQFF.